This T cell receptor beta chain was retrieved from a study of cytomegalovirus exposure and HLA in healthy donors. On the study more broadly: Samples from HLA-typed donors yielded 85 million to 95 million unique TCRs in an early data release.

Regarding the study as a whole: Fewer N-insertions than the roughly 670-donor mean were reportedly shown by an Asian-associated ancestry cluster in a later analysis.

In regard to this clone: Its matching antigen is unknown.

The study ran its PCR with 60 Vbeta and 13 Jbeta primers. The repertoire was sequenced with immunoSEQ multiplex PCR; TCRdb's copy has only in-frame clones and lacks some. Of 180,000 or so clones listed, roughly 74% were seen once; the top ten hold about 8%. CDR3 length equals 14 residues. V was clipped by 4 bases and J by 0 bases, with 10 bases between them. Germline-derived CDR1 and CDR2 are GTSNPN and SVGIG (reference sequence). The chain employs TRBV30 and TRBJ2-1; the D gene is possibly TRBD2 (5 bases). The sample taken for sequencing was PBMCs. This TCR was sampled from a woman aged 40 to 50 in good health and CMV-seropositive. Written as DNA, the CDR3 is TGTGCCTGGAAAGGTGGGAGCTCCTACAATGAGCAGTTCTTC. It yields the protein CAWKGGSSYNEQFF.